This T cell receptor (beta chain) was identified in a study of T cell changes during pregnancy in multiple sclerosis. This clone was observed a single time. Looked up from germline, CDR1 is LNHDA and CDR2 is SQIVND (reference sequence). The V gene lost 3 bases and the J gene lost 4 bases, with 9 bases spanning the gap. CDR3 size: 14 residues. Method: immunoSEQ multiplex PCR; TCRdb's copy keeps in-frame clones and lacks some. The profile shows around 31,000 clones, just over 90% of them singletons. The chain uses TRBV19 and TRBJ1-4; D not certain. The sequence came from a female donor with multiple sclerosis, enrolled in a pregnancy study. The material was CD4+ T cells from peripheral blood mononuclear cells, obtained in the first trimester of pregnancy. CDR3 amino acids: CASSIGRSNEKLFF. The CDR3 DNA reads TGTGCCAGTAGTATTGGTAGGAGTAATGAAAAACTGTTTTTT.